This entry is about one T cell receptor (beta chain). PCR involved 60 Vbeta and 13 Jbeta primers. Only in-frame clones appear in the TCRdb table, and some are missing; sequencing was by immunoSEQ multiplex PCR. The table includes around 100,000 clones, roughly four fifths detected once. The data stem from a study of cytomegalovirus exposure and HLA in healthy donors. Germline V gene data show CDR1 as MGHRA and CDR2 as YSYEKL. The CDR3 consists of 17 residues. The V and J ends lost 3 bases and 0 bases respectively, with 15 bases between them. The specimen sequenced was PBMCs. This rearrangement joins TRBV4-1 to TRBJ2-1, with a weak D call TRBD2 (6 bases). The TCR originated in a woman under 30 in good health and CMV-seronegative. The CDR3 nucleotides read TGCGCCAGCAGCCACTCGGGACTTCCACCCTCCTACAATGAGCAGTTCTTC. This codes for CASSHSGLPPSYNEQFF.